This T cell receptor (beta chain) was sequenced in a study of blood T cell repertoires in COVID-19. About the research overall: From the United States, Italy and Spain came samples of acute and convalescent COVID-19. Sample material is recorded as cDNA or gDNA derived from T cells, B-cell-depleted T cells, or PBMCs.

Methods used by the authors: Estimates of nucleated cell counts were drawn from the amplification of reference gene primers. Clones were sequenced by immunoSEQ multiplex PCR, and TCRdb holds only the in-frame ones, with some missing. V, J and clone size are taken as reported in that table, and D and trimming were inferred from the DNA itself. The repertoire holds about 230,000 clones, with approximately 89% as singletons. The CDR3 is made up of 11 amino acids. CDR1 is DFQATT, CDR2 SNEGSKA, per germline (reference sequence). V was shortened by 8 bases and J by 3 bases, with 10 bases between the two germline ends.

Source material: PBMCs or T cells enriched from blood (not recorded which). The chain has TRBV20-1 and TRBJ2-5; D unclear. This receptor was taken from a woman between 40 and 50 years old with acute COVID-19. CDR3 sequence (DNA): TGCAGTCCTCTAAGTAAAGAGACCCAGTACTTC. As protein: CSPLSKETQYF.